This T cell receptor beta chain was sequenced in a study of blood T cell dynamics during melanoma immunotherapy. Findings of the study overall: PBMC repertoires of eventual disease-control patients split at W3 into clonality or diversity gains.

Each bulk PBMC sample had about 350 ng DNA loaded. TCRdb's copy holds only in-frame clones and misses some; the assay was immunoSEQ multiplex PCR. The profile covers roughly 30,000 clones, with roughly 88% appearing a single time and 10% taken by the ten largest. Time point: week 3, after first cycle of checkpoint inhibitor. Sampling occurred pretreatment (T0) and at week 3 (W3), after cycle one of checkpoint blockade. J was trimmed by 4 bases and V by 2 bases; bases with no gene match: 2. This CDR3 is 14 amino acids long. From germline, CDR1 is MDHEN and CDR2 SYDVKM. As concerns this clone: Its antigen is undetermined.

The chain links TRBV28 to TRBJ2-4; 7 nucleotides match TRBD1. This TCR was sampled from a human donor with melanoma. Sequenced material: blood, taken from a patient treated with checkpoint blockade. The CDR3 region is CASSLGTAKNIQYF. The CDR3 DNA reads as TGTGCCAGCAGTTTAGGGACAGCTAAAAACATTCAGTACTTC.